Here is one T cell receptor (beta chain) with its context. This entry comes from a study of blood T cell repertoires in COVID-19. Using immunoSEQ multiplex PCR, the repertoire was profiled, and TCRdb retains in-frame clones only, with some absent. The sample lists about 300,000 clones; 70% to 90% were seen once. The CDR3 covers 15 residues. The germline gives CDR1 ENHRY, CDR2 SYGVKD. The V and J ends lost 8 bases and 4 bases, in that order; junction bases with no gene match: 9. Sequencing input: peripheral blood. The TCR was taken from a woman younger than 45 who had recovered from COVID-19. The J gene is TRBJ2-2, the V gene TRBV10-3; 8 bases are shared with TRBD1. CDR3 region: CAIGGQGSSTGELFF. The CDR3 nucleotides read TGTGCCATCGGTGGACAGGGAAGTTCCACCGGGGAGCTGTTTTTT.